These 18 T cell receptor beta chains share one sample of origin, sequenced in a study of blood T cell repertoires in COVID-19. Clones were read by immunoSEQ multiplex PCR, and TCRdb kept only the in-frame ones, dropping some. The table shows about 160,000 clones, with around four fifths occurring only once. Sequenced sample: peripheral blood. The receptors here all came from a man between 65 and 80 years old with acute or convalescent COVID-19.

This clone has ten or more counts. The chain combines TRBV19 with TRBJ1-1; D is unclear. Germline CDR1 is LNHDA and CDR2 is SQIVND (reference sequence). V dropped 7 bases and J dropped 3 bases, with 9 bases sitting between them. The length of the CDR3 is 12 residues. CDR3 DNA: TGTGCCAGTAATCAGAGGGACACTGAAGCTTTCTTT. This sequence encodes CASNQRDTEAFF.

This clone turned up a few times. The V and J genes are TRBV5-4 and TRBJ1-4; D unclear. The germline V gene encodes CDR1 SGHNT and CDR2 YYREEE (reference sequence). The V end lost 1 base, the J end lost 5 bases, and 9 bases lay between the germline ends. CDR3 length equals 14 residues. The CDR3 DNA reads TGTGCCAGCAGCTTGTGGGTACAGAATGAAAAACTGTTTTTT. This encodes CASSLWVQNEKLFF.

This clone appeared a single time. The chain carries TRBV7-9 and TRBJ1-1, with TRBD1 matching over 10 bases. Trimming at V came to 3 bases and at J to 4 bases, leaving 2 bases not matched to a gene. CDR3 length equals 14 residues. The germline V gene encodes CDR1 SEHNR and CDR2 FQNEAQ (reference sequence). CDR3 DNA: TGTGCCAGCAGCTTCCGGACAGGGGGCACTGAAGCTTTCTTT. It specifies CASSFRTGGTEAFF.

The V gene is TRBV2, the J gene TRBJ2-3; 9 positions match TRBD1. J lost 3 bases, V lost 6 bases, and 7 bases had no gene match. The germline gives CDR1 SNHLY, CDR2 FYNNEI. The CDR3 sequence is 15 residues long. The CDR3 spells CASRPDRGKTDTQYF. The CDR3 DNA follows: TGTGCCAGCAGACCGGACAGGGGCAAAACAGATACGCAGTATTTT.

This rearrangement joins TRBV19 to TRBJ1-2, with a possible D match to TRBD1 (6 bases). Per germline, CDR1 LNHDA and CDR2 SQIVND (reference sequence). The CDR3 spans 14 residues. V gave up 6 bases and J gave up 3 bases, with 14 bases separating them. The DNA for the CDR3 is TGTGCCAGTAGACCGGGACACGAGGACTATGGCTACACCTTC. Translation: CASRPGHEDYGYTF.

In DNA form, the CDR3 reads TGTGCCAGCAGCCACGAGGGGGTTCCCAGCAATCAGCCCCAGCATTTT. It yields the protein CASSHEGVPSNQPQHF. The V gene is TRBV7-9, the J gene TRBJ1-5; tentatively, D is TRBD1 (6 bases). With 5 bases removed from V and 1 base from J, the gap between germline ends came to 15 bases. CDR1 is SEHNR, CDR2 FQNEAQ, per germline (reference sequence). The CDR3 has 16 amino acids.

The CDR3: CASSVRPLLGQGSTGELFF. DNA of the CDR3: TGTGCCAGCAGCGTACGACCCCTACTGGGACAGGGTTCCACCGGGGAGCTGTTTTTT. The chain employs TRBV9 and TRBJ2-2; 9 bases are a match to TRBD1. V trimming: 1 base; J trimming: 4 bases; junction bases outside the gene matches: 14. The CDR3 extends over 19 amino acids. Looked up from germline, CDR1 is SGDLS and CDR2 is YYNGEE.

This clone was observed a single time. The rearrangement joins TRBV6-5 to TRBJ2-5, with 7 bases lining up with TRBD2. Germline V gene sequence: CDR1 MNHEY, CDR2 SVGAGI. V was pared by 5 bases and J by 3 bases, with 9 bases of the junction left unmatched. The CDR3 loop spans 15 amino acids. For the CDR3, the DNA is TGTGCCAGCAGTACGGCACCGGGACTAAAAGAGACCCAGTACTTC. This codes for CASSTAPGLKETQYF.

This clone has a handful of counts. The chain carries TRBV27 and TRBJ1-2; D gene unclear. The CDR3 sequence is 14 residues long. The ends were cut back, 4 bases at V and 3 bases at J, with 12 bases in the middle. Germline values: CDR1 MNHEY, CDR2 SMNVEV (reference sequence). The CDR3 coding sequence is TGTGCCAGCAGTTGGAGCGGAACCCACTATGGCTACACCTTC. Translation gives CASSWSGTHYGYTF.

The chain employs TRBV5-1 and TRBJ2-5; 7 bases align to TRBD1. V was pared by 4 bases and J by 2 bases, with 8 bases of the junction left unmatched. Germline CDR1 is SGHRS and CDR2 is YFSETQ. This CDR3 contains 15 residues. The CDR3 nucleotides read TGCGCCAGCAGCAACCGACAGGGCGGACAAGAGACCCAGTACTTC. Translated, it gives CASSNRQGGQETQYF.

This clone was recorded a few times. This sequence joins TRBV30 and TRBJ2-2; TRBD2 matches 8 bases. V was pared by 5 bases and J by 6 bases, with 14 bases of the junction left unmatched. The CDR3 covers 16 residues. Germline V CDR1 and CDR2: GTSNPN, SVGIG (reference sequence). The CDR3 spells CAWVGTSGSGPGELFF. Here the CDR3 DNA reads TGTGCCTGGGTCGGGACAAGCGGGAGTGGTCCCGGGGAGCTGTTTTTT.

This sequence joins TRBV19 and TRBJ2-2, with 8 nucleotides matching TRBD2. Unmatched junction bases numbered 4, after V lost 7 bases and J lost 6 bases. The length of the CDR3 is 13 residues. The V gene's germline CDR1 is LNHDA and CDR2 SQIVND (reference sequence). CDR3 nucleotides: TGTGCCAGTAATTTGGGACTAGCCGGGGAGCTGTTTTTT. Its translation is CASNLGLAGELFF.

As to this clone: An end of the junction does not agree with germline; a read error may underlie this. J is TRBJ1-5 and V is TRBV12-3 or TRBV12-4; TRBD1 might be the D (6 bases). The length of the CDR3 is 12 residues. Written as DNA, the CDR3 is TGTGCCAGCAGTTTATCCGGACAGCCTCAGCATTTT. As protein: CASSLSGQPQHF.

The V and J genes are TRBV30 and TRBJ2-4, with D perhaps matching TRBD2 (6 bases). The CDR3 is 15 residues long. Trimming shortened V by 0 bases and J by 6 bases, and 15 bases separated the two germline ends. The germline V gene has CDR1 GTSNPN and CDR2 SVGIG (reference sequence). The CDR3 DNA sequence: TGTGCCTGGAGTGTATCGGGGGACTTCGTAAACATTCAGTACTTC. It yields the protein CAWSVSGDFVNIQYF.

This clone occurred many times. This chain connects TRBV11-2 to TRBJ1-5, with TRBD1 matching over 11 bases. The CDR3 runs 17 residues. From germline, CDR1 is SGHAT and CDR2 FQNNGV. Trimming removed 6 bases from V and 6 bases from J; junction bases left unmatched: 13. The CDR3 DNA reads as TGTGCCAGCAGTGTGGGTGGGACAGGGGGACTTAGTCAGCCCCAGCATTTT. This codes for CASSVGGTGGLSQPQHF.

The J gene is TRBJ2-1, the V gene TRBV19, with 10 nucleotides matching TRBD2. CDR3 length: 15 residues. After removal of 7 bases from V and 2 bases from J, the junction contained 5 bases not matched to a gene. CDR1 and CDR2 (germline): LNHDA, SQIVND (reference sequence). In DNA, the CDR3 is TGTGCCAGTAACCGGGGACTAGCGACCTACAATGAGCAGTTCTTC. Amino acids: CASNRGLATYNEQFF.

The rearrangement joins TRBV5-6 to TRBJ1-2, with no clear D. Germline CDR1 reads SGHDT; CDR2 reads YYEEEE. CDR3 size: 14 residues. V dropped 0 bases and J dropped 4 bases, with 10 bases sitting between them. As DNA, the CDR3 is TGTGCCAGCAGCTTGGGTCAGGCTCCCTATGGCTACACCTTC. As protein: CASSLGQAPYGYTF.

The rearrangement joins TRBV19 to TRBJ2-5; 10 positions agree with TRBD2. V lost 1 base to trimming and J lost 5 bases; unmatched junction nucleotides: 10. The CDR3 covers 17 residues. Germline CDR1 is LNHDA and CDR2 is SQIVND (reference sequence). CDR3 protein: CASSIVLAGVQDETQYF. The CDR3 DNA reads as TGTGCCAGTAGTATAGTGCTAGCGGGAGTGCAGGACGAGACCCAGTACTTC.